This T cell receptor beta chain was sequenced in a study of OX40 agonist ivuxolimab in advanced cancers. Concerning this clone itself: As yet, its antigen is unknown.

The CDR3 has 10 amino acids. V was trimmed by 3 bases and J by 3 bases, leaving 2 bases between them. The V gene's germline CDR1 is DFQATT and CDR2 SNEGSKA (reference sequence). The study's findings and limits: Antigen specificity remained undetermined for the expanded peripheral T cells.

Profiled with immunoSEQ multiplex PCR; TCRdb holds only in-frame clones, not every one. The table records 90,000 or so clones, 80% to 90% of them present only once. This specimen was CD4+ or CD8+ T cells sorted from blood, taken in a trial of the OX40 agonist ivuxolimab. This receptor was obtained from an adult with an advanced solid tumor such as melanoma, head and neck, liver or kidney cancer. The rearrangement joins TRBV20-1 to TRBJ1-2, with unresolved D. The CDR3 is CSASDYGYTF. The CDR3 nucleotides are TGCAGTGCTAGTGACTATGGCTACACCTTC.